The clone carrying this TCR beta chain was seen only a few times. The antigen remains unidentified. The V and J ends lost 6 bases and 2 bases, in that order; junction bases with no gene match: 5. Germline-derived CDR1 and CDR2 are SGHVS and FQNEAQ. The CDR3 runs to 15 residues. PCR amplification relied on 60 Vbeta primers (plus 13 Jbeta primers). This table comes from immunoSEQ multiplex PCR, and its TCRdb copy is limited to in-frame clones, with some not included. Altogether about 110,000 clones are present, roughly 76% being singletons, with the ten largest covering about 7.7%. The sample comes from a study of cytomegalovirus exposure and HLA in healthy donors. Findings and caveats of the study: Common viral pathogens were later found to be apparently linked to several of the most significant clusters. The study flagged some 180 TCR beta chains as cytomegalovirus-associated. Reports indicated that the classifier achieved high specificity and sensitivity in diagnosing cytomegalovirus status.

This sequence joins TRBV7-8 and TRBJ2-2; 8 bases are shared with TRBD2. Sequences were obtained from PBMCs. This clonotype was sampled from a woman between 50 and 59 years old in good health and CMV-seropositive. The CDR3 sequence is CASSRGGQNTGELFF. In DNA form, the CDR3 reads TGTGCCAGCAGTCGGGGGGGGCAAAACACCGGGGAGCTGTTTTTT.